The 21 T cell receptor beta chains reported below all come from one sample, sequenced in a study of neurological immune-mediated disorders. TCRdb ran MiXCR on the 5' RACE reads and lists one entry per CDR3 protein. Of almost 85,000 distinct CDR3 sequences in the sample, about 2.5% were seen once. The sample was PBMCs. These receptors came from a young woman with multiple sclerosis.

This clonotype showed up just a few times. The chain links TRBV28 to TRBJ2-7, with D perhaps matching TRBD1 (5 bases). The CDR3 runs to 12 residues. With 10 bases removed from V and 3 bases from J, the gap between germline ends came to 13 bases. Germline-derived CDR1 and CDR2 are MDHEN and SYDVKM. In DNA form, the CDR3 reads TGTGCCACTATCTCAGGGAACTACGAGCAGTACTTC. Translating gives CATISGNYEQYF.

This clonotype has ten or more counts. The rearrangement joins TRBV5-1 to TRBJ2-1; TRBD2 matches at 7 bases. Trimming removed 4 bases from V and 1 base from J; junction bases left unmatched: 5. The V gene's germline CDR1 is SGHRS and CDR2 YFSETQ. There are 15 residues in the CDR3. The CDR3 DNA reads as TGCGCCAGCAGCCTAACTAGCGAATCCTACAATGAGCAGTTCTTC. Translating gives CASSLTSESYNEQFF.

This clonotype showed up many times. The rearrangement links TRBV27 to TRBJ2-7; the match to TRBD1 covers 10 bases. Germline lookup yields CDR1 MNHEY and CDR2 SMNVEV (reference sequence). The CDR3 sequence is 14 residues long. The trim removed 3 bases at V and 4 bases at J, leaving 3 bases unmatched. CDR3 DNA: TGTGCCAGCAGTTTCGGGACAGGGGTTTACGAGCAGTACTTC. Protein sequence: CASSFGTGVYEQYF.

This clonotype appeared many times. This chain uses TRBV15 with TRBJ1-5, with D possibly being TRBD1 (5 bases). The germline CDR1 and CDR2 sequences are LNHNV and YYDKDF (reference sequence). The CDR3 length is 16 residues. V gave up 0 bases and J gave up 2 bases, with 11 bases separating them. The CDR3 protein is CATSRDIGGGNQPQHF. The CDR3 DNA sequence: TGTGCCACCAGCAGAGATATTGGGGGTGGCAATCAGCCCCAGCATTTT.

The count of this clonotype is one. Without the conserved terminal phenylalanine or tryptophan, this CDR3 likely stems from a read error. This rearrangement joins TRBV7-9 to TRBJ1-1; 8 bases fit TRBD1. Trimming at V came to 8 bases and at J to 1 base, leaving 6 bases not matched to a gene. Germline lookup yields CDR1 SEHNR and CDR2 FQNEAQ (reference sequence). CDR3 length: 14 residues. The CDR3 is CASCFTGGNTEAFN. CDR3 in DNA: TGTGCCAGCTGTTTCACAGGGGGGAACACTGAAGCTTTCAAT.

This clonotype was seen repeatedly, ten times or more. CDR3: CASAPTSGTGSFEQYF. The CDR3 nucleotides read TGCGCCAGCGCCCCAACCTCCGGGACAGGGAGTTTCGAGCAGTACTTC. V is TRBV5-1 and J is TRBJ2-7, with 9 bases that match TRBD1. Germline-derived CDR1 and CDR2 are SGHRS and YFSETQ. V shed 7 bases and J 6 bases; nucleotides not matched to a gene: 17. This CDR3 has 16 amino acids. The whole variable domain, filled in from reference TRBV5-1 and TRBJ2-7, reads KAGVTQTPRYLIKTRGQQVTLSCSPISGHRSVSWYQQTPGQGLQFLFEYFSETQRNKGNFPGRFSGRQFSNSRSEMNVSTLELGDSALYLCASAPTSGTGSFEQYFGPGTRLTVT.

This clonotype turned up a few times. The junction departs from germline at one end; a sequencing error may be responsible. The CDR3 DNA reads TGTGCTAGTGGTTTTGCGGGAGGGGACGGTAGGGTCTTC. Its translation: CASGFAGGDGRVF. V usage is TRBV12-5 and J usage is TRBJ2-1; 9 nucleotides align to TRBD2. The CDR3 has 13 amino acids. Germline V gives CDR1 LGHNT, CDR2 FRNRAP.

This clonotype was counted at least ten times. The V gene is TRBV12-3 or TRBV12-4, the J gene TRBJ2-2, with D perhaps TRBD1 (5 bases). V lost 3 bases and J 0 bases, leaving 8 bases between the germline ends. This CDR3 is 15 amino acids long. The CDR3 is CASSFAGTNTGELFF. The CDR3 DNA is TGTGCCAGCAGTTTTGCAGGGACGAACACCGGGGAGCTGTTTTTT.

Ten or more counts support this clonotype. V and J are TRBV20-1 and TRBJ2-5; D gene ambiguous. CDR1 is DFQATT, CDR2 SNEGSKA, per germline (reference sequence). This CDR3 region has 13 residues. Trimming cost V 3 bases and J 0 bases, with 8 bases left between them. CDR3 sequence reads: CSARRRYQETQYF. The CDR3 coding sequence is TGCAGTGCTAGGAGGCGGTACCAAGAGACCCAGTACTTC.

This clonotype was picked up many times. The rearrangement links TRBV24-1 to TRBJ2-2; the D is unclear. From germline, CDR1 is KGHDR and CDR2 SFDVKD. V dropped 0 bases and J dropped 6 bases, with 16 bases sitting between them. The CDR3 consists of 17 residues. The CDR3 sequence: CATSDLRGEAPAGELFF. The CDR3, as DNA: TGTGCCACCAGTGATTTGAGAGGTGAAGCTCCCGCCGGGGAGCTGTTTTTT.

This clonotype was counted ten times or more. The chain carries TRBV5-1 and TRBJ1-6; 10 bases agree with TRBD1. V was pared by 7 bases and J by 9 bases, with 10 bases of the junction left unmatched. The CDR3 has 15 residues. CDR1 and CDR2 (germline): SGHRS, YFSETQ. The DNA for the CDR3 is TGCGCCAGCTCGCCGGAGGGACAGGGGACTTCACCCCTCCACTTT. This translates into CASSPEGQGTSPLHF.

In this sample, this clonotype turned up many times. The J gene is TRBJ2-1, the V gene TRBV6-2 or TRBV6-3; TRBD2 is a possible D gene (5 bases). Germline lookup yields CDR1 MNHEY and CDR2 SVGEGT. V lost 5 bases and J lost 4, with 6 bases in between. This CDR3 is built from 12 residues. CDR3 region: CASSREYNEQFF. The CDR3, as DNA: TGTGCCAGCAGTAGGGAGTACAATGAGCAGTTCTTC.

This clonotype was detected many times. The chain joins TRBV15 to TRBJ2-7; D is ambiguous. V was shortened by 0 bases and J by 1 base, with 7 bases between the two germline ends. CDR3 length equals 14 residues. Germline values: CDR1 LNHNV, CDR2 YYDKDF (reference sequence). The CDR3 region is CATSRDRRSYEQYF. DNA for the CDR3: TGTGCCACCAGCAGAGACAGGCGGTCCTACGAGCAGTACTTC. Drawing the rest from reference TRBV15 and TRBJ2-7, the complete variable domain is DAMVIQNPRYQVTQFGKPVTLSCSQTLNHNVMYWYQQKSSQAPKLLFHYYDKDFNNEADTPDNFQSRRPNTSFCFLDIRSPGLGDTAMYLCATSRDRRSYEQYFGPGTRLTVT.

This clonotype was found many times. Here the CDR3 DNA reads TGTGCCAGCAGCACCAGGGGGGACCTGTCCTACGAGCAGTACTTC. It encodes CASSTRGDLSYEQYF. The V call is TRBV7-8, the J call TRBJ2-7; the D gene is possibly TRBD1 (7 bases). CDR1 and CDR2 (germline): SGHVS, FQNEAQ. This CDR3 is 15 amino acids long. V lost 5 bases and J 1 base, leaving 15 bases between the germline ends.

This clonotype was counted ten times or more. V is TRBV5-1 and J is TRBJ2-2; D remains unclear. The V end lost 0 bases, the J end lost 4 bases, and 10 bases lay between the germline ends. The CDR3 is 15 amino acids. CDR1 and CDR2 (germline): SGHRS, YFSETQ. In DNA, the CDR3 is TGCGCCAGCAGCTTGGCAACGGGTGGCACCGGGGAGCTGTTTTTT. Translated: CASSLATGGTGELFF.

This clonotype has a count of ten or more. V and J are TRBV20-1 and TRBJ2-1, with D possibly matching TRBD1 (5 bases). Trimming left V 3 bases short and J 9 bases short, with 12 bases between. Germline V gene sequence: CDR1 DFQATT, CDR2 SNEGSKA (reference sequence). The CDR3 spans 12 residues. CDR3 DNA sequence: TGCAGTGCTAGTTCTAGGGGCGGTGAGCAGTTCTTC. It specifies CSASSRGGEQFF.

This clonotype was seen many times. The V gene is TRBV15, the J gene TRBJ2-2, with D possibly being TRBD2 (6 bases). V was pared by 5 bases and J by 4 bases, with 11 bases between. The CDR3 totals 14 residues. The germline V gene encodes CDR1 LNHNV and CDR2 YYDKDF (reference sequence). The CDR3 region is CATSWRDPTGELFF. The DNA for the CDR3 is TGTGCCACCAGCTGGAGGGACCCCACCGGGGAGCTGTTTTTT.

In its sample, this clonotype was seen many times. The genes are TRBV20-1 and TRBJ2-1; a possible D gene is TRBD1 (5 bases). V was trimmed by 3 bases and J by 2 bases, leaving 11 bases between them. The germline CDR1 and CDR2 sequences are DFQATT and SNEGSKA (reference sequence). CDR3 length: 14 amino acids. The CDR3 is CSASRVRAYNEQFF. The CDR3 DNA reads TGCAGTGCTAGTAGGGTCAGGGCCTACAATGAGCAGTTCTTC.

Ten or more counts support this clonotype. In DNA, the CDR3 is TGTGCCAGCAGTTTGTGGGGGGAAGAGACCCAGTACTTC. Encoded protein: CASSLWGEETQYF. The rearrangement uses TRBV27 and TRBJ2-5, with TRBD2 as a possible D gene (6 bases). Trimming removed 3 bases at V and 3 bases at J, with 8 bases between. CDR3 length equals 13 residues. Germline V lookup: CDR1 MNHEY, CDR2 SMNVEV (reference sequence).

This clonotype was counted at least ten times. This chain connects TRBV20-1 to TRBJ2-1; TRBD1 or TRBD2 may be the D gene (5 bases each). The CDR3 extends over 14 amino acids. The V end lost 0 bases, the J end lost 5 bases, and 11 bases lay between the germline ends. The germline V gene has CDR1 DFQATT and CDR2 SNEGSKA (reference sequence). CDR3 region: CSAREGPSNNEQFF. The CDR3 coding sequence is TGCAGTGCTAGAGAGGGACCTAGTAACAATGAGCAGTTCTTC.

This clonotype was counted ten times or more. The J gene is TRBJ2-7, the V gene TRBV7-2; D gene unclear. The CDR3 contains 15 residues. Trimming removed 4 bases from V and 7 bases from J, with 20 bases in between. Germline V lookup: CDR1 SGHTA, CDR2 FQGNSA. The CDR3 DNA reads TGTGCCAGCAGCTCCCCGGAGTTTAGCTCCGGGGAGCAGTACTTC. It encodes CASSSPEFSSGEQYF. The variable domain in full, completed from reference TRBV7-2 and TRBJ2-7, reads GAGVSQSPSNKVTEKGKDVELRCDPISGHTALYWYRQSLGQGLEFLIYFQGNSAPDKSGLPSDRFSAERTGGSVSTLTIQRTQQEDSAVYLCASSSPEFSSGEQYFGPGTRLTVT.